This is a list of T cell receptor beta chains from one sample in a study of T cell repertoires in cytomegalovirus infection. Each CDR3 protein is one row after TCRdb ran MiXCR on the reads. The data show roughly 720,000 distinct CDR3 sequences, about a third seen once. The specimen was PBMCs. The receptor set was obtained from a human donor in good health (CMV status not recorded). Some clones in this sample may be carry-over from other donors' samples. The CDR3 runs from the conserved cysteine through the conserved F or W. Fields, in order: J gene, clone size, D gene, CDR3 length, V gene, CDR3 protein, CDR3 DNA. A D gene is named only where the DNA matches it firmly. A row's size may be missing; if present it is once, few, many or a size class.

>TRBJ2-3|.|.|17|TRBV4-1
CSSSQDPKPTSTDTQYF
TGCTCCAGCAGCCAAGATCCTAAACCCACTAGCACAGATACGCAGTATTTT
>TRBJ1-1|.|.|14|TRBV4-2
CASTPGHANTEAFF
TGTGCCAGCACCCCGGGACACGCGAACACTGAAGCTTTCTTT
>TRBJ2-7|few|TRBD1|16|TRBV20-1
CSAASGQPTAFYEQYF
TGCAGTGCTGCGTCGGGACAGCCGACTGCATTCTACGAGCAGTACTTC
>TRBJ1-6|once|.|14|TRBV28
CASSFVFSNSPLHF
TGTGCCAGCAGTTTTGTTTTCTCTAATTCACCCCTCCACTTT
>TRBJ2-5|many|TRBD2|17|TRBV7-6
CASSLLVAGEIQETQYF
TGTGCCAGCAGCTTGTTAGTAGCGGGAGAGATACAAGAGACCCAGTACTTC
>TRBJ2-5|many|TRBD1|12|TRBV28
CASRTGQETQYF
TGTGCCAGCAGGACAGGGCAAGAGACCCAGTACTTC
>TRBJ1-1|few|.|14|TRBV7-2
CASSLMGKNTEAFF
TGTGCCAGCAGCTTAATGGGGAAGAACACTGAAGCTTTCTTT
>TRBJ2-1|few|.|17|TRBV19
CASSADPSDFSLNEQFF
TGTGCCAGTAGTGCCGACCCAAGCGACTTCAGCCTAAATGAGCAGTTCTTC
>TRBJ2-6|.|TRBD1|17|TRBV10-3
CATGRVRGTSGANVLTF
TGTGCCACTGGTCGGGTCAGGGGGACCTCTGGGGCCAACGTCCTGACTTTC
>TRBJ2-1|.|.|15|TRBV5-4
CASSLYDSWDNEQFF
TGTGCCAGCAGCTTGTACGACTCGTGGGACAATGAGCAGTTCTTC
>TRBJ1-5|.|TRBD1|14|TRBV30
CAWKGTAQNQPQHF
TGTGCCTGGAAGGGGACAGCGCAAAATCAGCCCCAGCATTTT